This T cell receptor (beta chain) was identified in a study of CD8 T cells in ankylosing spondylitis. Study-wide findings and caveats: The clones that were linked to disease were reported to be significantly enriched in matched synovial fluid samples from ankylosing spondylitis patients.

In TCRdb, the 5' RACE reads were re-called with MiXCR into one record per CDR3 protein. The sample yields fewer than 200,000 distinct CDR3 sequences, around 9.6% seen once. This clonotype was found a few times. As yet, its antigen is unknown. The CDR3 contains 14 residues. With 4 bases removed from V and 2 bases from J, the gap between germline ends came to 10 bases. CDR1 and CDR2 from the germline V gene are SGHAT and FQNNGV. The receptor was isolated from a female donor with ankylosing spondylitis or in good health (not recorded which). The sequencing sample was made of blood, either unsorted or a sorted T cell fraction (not recorded which). V is TRBV11-2 and J is TRBJ2-3; the D is unclear. In nucleotides, the CDR3 is TGTGCCAGCAGCTGGGCTGGGGTCACAGATACGCAGTATTTT. Translating gives CASSWAGVTDTQYF.